This T cell receptor beta chain was identified in a study of blood T cell repertoires in COVID-19. In the study's own analysis: Amplified reference gene primers provided the basis for estimating nucleated cell counts. Clones were sequenced by immunoSEQ multiplex PCR, and TCRdb holds only the in-frame ones, with some missing. V and J calls and clone size are those listed in that table; D and trimming were worked out from the DNA. The sample shows about 150,000 clones, just over 85% of them seen only once. The source of this sequence is a man in his 70s with acute or convalescent COVID-19. Sequences were obtained from peripheral blood.

The CDR3 sequence is CASSLDTGGPPDTQYF. The CDR3, as DNA: TGTGCCAGCAGCTTAGACACGGGAGGGCCCCCAGATACGCAGTATTTT. The rearrangement uses TRBV11-2 and TRBJ2-3; TRBD2 matches 8 bases. The length of the CDR3 is 16 residues. Germline lookup yields CDR1 SGHAT and CDR2 FQNNGV. Germline trimming cut 0 bases from V and 4 bases from J; bases unmatched to any gene: 6.